This T cell receptor (beta chain) was observed in a study of preoperative IRX-2 immunotherapy in early breast cancer. The CDR3 extends over 15 amino acids. Trimming cost V 4 bases and J 1 base, with 10 bases left between them. Per germline, CDR1 SNHLY and CDR2 FYNNEI. Treatment: preoperative locoregional IRX-2 cytokine immunotherapy. Preoperative locoregional IRX-2 cytokine immunotherapy was tested in the phase Ib source study. Repertoires were generated with immunoSEQ multiplex PCR, while TCRdb's copy carries only in-frame clones and drops some. The sample lists about 89,000 clones, roughly 85% seen once, with around 2.1% in the top ten.

The material sequenced was tumor tissue, taken after IRX-2 immunotherapy. This sequence was found in a human donor with breast cancer. The chain carries TRBV2 and TRBJ2-2; a weak D match, TRBD1 (5 bases). The CDR3 here is CASSVRGQNTGELFF. The CDR3 region has the DNA TGTGCCAGCAGTGTCAGAGGACAGAACACCGGGGAGCTGTTTTTT.